This T cell receptor beta chain emerged from a study of shared clonotypes between healthy human individuals. CDR3 length: 14 amino acids. V was pared by 5 bases and J by 5 bases, with 6 bases of the junction left unmatched. Looked up from germline, CDR1 is SGHTA and CDR2 is FQGTGA. There are a few counts of this clone. What it recognizes is unknown. General study points: Researchers sampled only blood; tissue repertoires likely differ.

Produced via immunoSEQ multiplex PCR; TCRdb's table is partial and in-frame only. The sample yields fewer than 650,000 clones, over 60% seen once. Material: PBMCs. The sequence was obtained from a woman aged 40 to 50 in good health. Some clones in this sample may be carry-over from other donors' samples. The rearrangement uses TRBV7-3 and TRBJ2-5, with 9 positions matching TRBD2. In nucleotides, the CDR3 is TGTGCCAGCAGCCCCGGGACTAGCTTTGAGACCCAGTACTTC. It specifies CASSPGTSFETQYF.